The 25 T cell receptor beta chains reported below all come from one sample, sequenced in a study of CD8 T cells in Susac syndrome. RNA, at about 0.45 to 1 ug, was reverse transcribed with random hexamers. TCRdb itself ran the immunoSEQ multiplex PCR reads through MiXCR, one entry per CDR3 protein. The sample yields about 300,000 distinct CDR3 sequences, 75% to 90% seen once. The material sequenced was CD8+ T cells from PBMCs. The receptors shown here come from a human donor with multiple sclerosis.

The chain recombines TRBV4-2 with TRBJ2-7; no definite D call. This CDR3 has 16 amino acids. From germline, CDR1 is LGHNA and CDR2 YNFKEQ. The V and J ends lost 1 base and 6 bases respectively, with 19 bases between them. CDR3: CASSQATNPEGCEQYF. CDR3 nucleotides: TGTGCCAGCAGCCAAGCTACGAATCCTGAAGGATGCGAGCAGTACTTC.

The gene calls are TRBV27 and TRBJ1-4; 8 nucleotides align to TRBD1. Germline V CDR1 and CDR2: MNHEY, SMNVEV (reference sequence). Losses at the gene ends were 0 bases for V and 13 bases for J; bases not matched to a gene: 4. The CDR3 spans 13 residues. CDR3 protein: CASSLSGTGRLFF. CDR3 coding DNA: TGTGCCAGCAGTTTATCGGGGACAGGACGACTGTTTTTT.

The chain has TRBV28 and TRBJ2-2; no firm D call. CDR1 and CDR2 from the germline V gene are MDHEN and SYDVKM. Trimming took off 6 bases at V and 9 bases at J, with 11 bases between the two ends. CDR3 length equals 12 residues. The CDR3 region has the DNA TGTGCCAGCAGCTATCCCCTTAGGGAGCTGTTTTTT. It translates to CASSYPLRELFF.

The chain links TRBV9 to TRBJ2-2, with TRBD1 matching over 10 bases. Germline trimming cut 4 bases from V and 5 bases from J; bases unmatched to any gene: 8. This CDR3 contains 16 residues. Germline V CDR1 and CDR2: SGDLS, YYNGEE. The CDR3 bases are TGTGCCAGCAGCCCGAAGACAGGGGGCCGGACCGGGGAGCTGTTTTTT. Its translation is CASSPKTGGRTGELFF.

The J gene is TRBJ2-2, the V gene TRBV27; the D gene is possibly TRBD2 (6 bases). The ends were cut back, 0 bases at V and 5 bases at J, with 16 bases in the middle. The length of the CDR3 is 17 residues. In germline, CDR1 is MNHEY, CDR2 SMNVEV (reference sequence). The CDR3 sequence: CASSLSSGTPRTGELFF. As DNA, the CDR3 is TGTGCCAGCAGTTTATCCTCCGGGACTCCTAGGACCGGGGAGCTGTTTTTT.

V gene TRBV4-3 combines with J gene TRBJ2-7, with D unresolved. The CDR3 runs 13 residues. CDR1 and CDR2 (germline): LGHNA, YSLEER. V shed 2 bases and J shed 2 bases, with 7 bases lying between them. The CDR3 DNA sequence: TGCGCCAGCAGCCAATACGAGGCCTACGAGCAGTACTTC. It specifies CASSQYEAYEQYF.

This clonotype was counted only a few times. The chain recombines TRBV19 with TRBJ1-1; D call uncertain. CDR1 is LNHDA, CDR2 SQIVND, per germline (reference sequence). The V end was cut by 6 bases, the J end by 4 bases, with 12 bases between. This CDR3 spans 13 amino acids. The CDR3 DNA follows: TGTGCCAGTAGACCGTCGGGCGGCACTGAAGCTTTCTTT. This codes for CASRPSGGTEAFF.

The J gene is TRBJ2-2, the V gene TRBV29-1; the D is unclear. V dropped 3 bases and J dropped 4 bases, with 6 bases sitting between them. This CDR3 region has 12 residues. Germline V lookup: CDR1 SQVTM, CDR2 ANQGSEA. The CDR3 DNA is TGCAGCGTTGACGGCGCCACCGGGGAGCTGTTTTTT. Its translation is CSVDGATGELFF.

This clonotype has just one count. This chain joins TRBV19 and TRBJ2-1, with 9 positions matching TRBD2. The CDR3 spans 13 residues. The ends lost 5 bases at V and 9 bases at J; junction bases unmatched: 5. Germline CDR1 reads LNHDA; CDR2 reads SQIVND (reference sequence). The CDR3 DNA follows: TGTGCCAGTAGTTTAGGACTAGCGACTGAGCAGTTCTTC. This gives the protein CASSLGLATEQFF.

This chain joins TRBV27 and TRBJ1-6; 7 bases match TRBD1. This CDR3 spans 16 amino acids. The V and J ends lost 2 bases and 0 bases, in that order; junction bases with no gene match: 1. Germline V gene lookup returns CDR1 MNHEY and CDR2 SMNVEV (reference sequence). The CDR3 DNA follows: TGTGCCAGCAGTTTACAGGGGGGCTCCTATAATTCACCCCTCCACTTT. Translating it yields CASSLQGGSYNSPLHF.

This sequence joins TRBV27 and TRBJ1-1, with no clear D. The germline V gene encodes CDR1 MNHEY and CDR2 SMNVEV (reference sequence). Trimming pared 8 bases from V and 0 bases from J, leaving 13 bases between. The CDR3 length is 14 residues. This CDR3 reads CASRPTVMNTEAFF. CDR3 coding DNA: TGTGCCAGCCGACCAACCGTAATGAACACTGAAGCTTTCTTT.

The table lists this clonotype with a count of one. The chain carries TRBV9 and TRBJ2-7; TRBD2 matches at 11 bases. The CDR3 spans 15 residues. The V gene end was trimmed by 4 bases and the J gene end by 3 bases; junction bases not matched to a gene: 6. Germline V CDR1 and CDR2: SGDLS, YYNGEE. CDR3 bases: TGTGCCAGCAGCACCGACGGGACTAGCGGCTACGAGCAGTACTTC. This translates into CASSTDGTSGYEQYF.

The rearrangement links TRBV28 to TRBJ2-5; D unresolved. The CDR3 length is 14 residues. Germline V gene data show CDR1 as MDHEN and CDR2 as SYDVKM. V was pared by 7 bases and J by 0 bases, with 12 bases between. CDR3 protein: CASTFRADQETQYF. CDR3 bases: TGTGCCAGCACTTTCCGGGCAGACCAAGAGACCCAGTACTTC.

J is TRBJ2-2 and V is TRBV20-1; tentatively, D is TRBD1 or TRBD2 (5 bases each). This CDR3 has 13 residues. Germline V CDR1 and CDR2: DFQATT, SNEGSKA (reference sequence). Trimming removed 5 bases from V and 3 bases from J, with 10 bases in between. CDR3 nucleotide sequence: TGCAGTGCTTGGGACGTTCACACCGGGGAGCTGTTTTTT. Its translation is CSAWDVHTGELFF.

The V and J genes are TRBV27 and TRBJ2-7; TRBD1 might be the D (5 bases). V gave up 4 bases and J gave up 3 bases, with 10 bases separating them. Germline values: CDR1 MNHEY, CDR2 SMNVEV (reference sequence). CDR3 length: 13 residues. CDR3 region: CASSWGSHYEQYF. The CDR3 DNA reads as TGTGCCAGCAGTTGGGGCAGCCACTACGAGCAGTACTTC.

J is TRBJ2-1 and V is TRBV5-4; D possibly matches TRBD1 or TRBD2 (7 bases each). Looked up from germline, CDR1 is SGHNT and CDR2 is YYREEE (reference sequence). CDR3 length: 13 amino acids. The V gene lost 4 bases and the J gene lost 9 bases, with 14 bases spanning the gap. CDR3 nucleotides: TGTGCCAGCAGCCCAGGGGGGGACCGTGAGCAGTTCTTC. Its protein is CASSPGGDREQFF.

The chain couples TRBV20-1 to TRBJ2-7, with a weak D call TRBD1 (6 bases). With 3 bases removed from V and 0 bases from J, the gap between germline ends came to 9 bases. CDR1 DFQATT and CDR2 SNEGSKA come from the germline V gene (reference sequence). CDR3 length: 13 amino acids. CDR3 nucleotide sequence: TGCAGTGCTAGGTCAGGGGACTCCTACGAGCAGTACTTC. Translated, it gives CSARSGDSYEQYF.

This chain joins TRBV20-1 and TRBJ1-2, with D perhaps TRBD1 (6 bases). The CDR3 runs 12 residues. The germline gives CDR1 DFQATT, CDR2 SNEGSKA (reference sequence). V dropped 6 bases and J dropped 2 bases, with 10 bases sitting between them. DNA for the CDR3: TGCAGTGCAAAGGGACAAAACTATGGCTACACCTTC. Translated: CSAKGQNYGYTF.

The rearrangement joins TRBV5-6 to TRBJ2-1; TRBD2 matches 9 bases. The CDR3 runs to 16 residues. The trim removed 0 bases at V and 3 bases at J, leaving 4 bases unmatched. Germline V lookup: CDR1 SGHDT, CDR2 YYEEEE. CDR3 sequence: CASSLELAGNYNEQFF. DNA for the CDR3: TGTGCCAGCAGCTTGGAGCTAGCGGGGAACTACAATGAGCAGTTCTTC. The whole variable domain, filled in from reference TRBV5-6 and TRBJ2-1, reads DAGVTQSPTHLIKTRGQQVTLRCSPKSGHDTVSWYQQALGQGPQFIFQYYEEEERQRGNFPDRFSGHQFPNYSSELNVNALLLGDSALYLCASSLELAGNYNEQFFGPGTRLTVL.

CDR3 sequence (DNA): TGTGCCAGCAGTGAACCGGGACTTCTCACTGAAGCTTTCTTT. This sequence encodes CASSEPGLLTEAFF. The chain recombines TRBV6-1 with TRBJ1-1; D perhaps matches TRBD1 (5 bases). The germline gives CDR1 MNHNS, CDR2 SASEGT. The CDR3 contains 14 residues. V was cut by 2 bases and J by 4 bases, with 11 bases left in between.

The rearrangement joins TRBV29-1 to TRBJ2-5; 7 nucleotides line up with TRBD1. This CDR3 contains 13 residues. The germline V gene has CDR1 SQVTM and CDR2 ANQGSEA. The V segment lost 6 bases and the J segment 4 bases; nucleotides outside the gene matches: 8. For the CDR3, the DNA is TGCAGCGTGCCTGAGGGGGCGGGAGAGACCCAGTACTTC. It yields the protein CSVPEGAGETQYF.

A remark on this clonotype: One end of the junction is discordant with germline, which a read error may explain. V is TRBV5-4 and J is TRBJ2-6; D possibly corresponds to TRBD1 (5 bases). The germline gives CDR1 SGHNT, CDR2 YYREEE (reference sequence). The CDR3 runs to 15 residues. The CDR3 sequence is CASSLIASGANVLIF. The CDR3 nucleotides are TGTGCCAGCAGCTTGATCGCGTCTGGGGCCAACGTCCTGATTTTC.

This rearrangement joins TRBV14 to TRBJ1-2, with 8 bases that match TRBD1. CDR3 length: 15 residues. With 4 bases clipped from V and 3 bases from J, the junction kept 7 bases outside the gene matches. Germline V gene sequence: CDR1 SGHDN, CDR2 FVKESK. In DNA, the CDR3 is TGTGCCAGCAGCCTACAGGGGGGTAGTCACTATGGCTACACCTTC. Translation: CASSLQGGSHYGYTF.

This chain connects TRBV23-1 to TRBJ2-4; D remains unclear. TRBV23-1 is marked as an open reading frame, function uncertain. The germline V and J ends were trimmed by 4 bases and 2 bases, with 12 bases remaining between them. The CDR3 spans 15 residues. In DNA form, the CDR3 reads TGCGCCAGCAGTCTGGTCACACGGCCCAAAAACATTCAGTACTTC. Its protein is CASSLVTRPKNIQYF.

The chain combines TRBV6-6 with TRBJ1-2; perhaps TRBD1 as D (5 bases). Germline values: CDR1 MNHNY, CDR2 SVGAGI (reference sequence). V dropped 8 bases and J dropped 10 bases, with 17 bases sitting between them. This CDR3 contains 12 residues. Written as DNA, the CDR3 is TGTGCCAGCCATTACAGGACTATGGTCTACACCTTC. Its translation is CASHYRTMVYTF.